The clone carrying this T cell receptor beta chain was seen repeatedly, ten times or more. Its cognate antigen is unknown. Trimming shortened V by 5 bases and J by 5 bases, and 18 bases separated the two germline ends. This CDR3 contains 15 residues. This sample was included in a study of T cell repertoires in cytomegalovirus infection. Study-wide context: CMV infection plus the matching HLA type was flagged by public TCR beta signatures. The study's findings and limits: Identification of carriers of CMV plus the relevant HLA was performed using cumulative public TCR beta family frequency.

TCRdb reprocessed the reads with MiXCR, giving one entry per CDR3 protein. This table has approximately 260,000 distinct CDR3 sequences, around 20% appearing once. The receptor was derived from a human donor in good health (CMV status not recorded). Some clones in this sample may be carry-over from other donors' samples. The sequencing used cultured PBMCs, collected from culture after CMV antigen stimulation. The J gene is TRBJ2-5, the V gene TRBV12-3 or TRBV12-4, with D tentatively TRBD2 (5 bases). The CDR3 nucleotides read TGTGCCAGCAGTGACCCTCAACTAGTTTGGGAGACCCAGTACTTC. It specifies CASSDPQLVWETQYF.